This T cell receptor (beta chain) was recovered during a study of T cell clones after liver transplantation. This CDR3 has 16 residues. The germline V gene has CDR1 SGHNT and CDR2 YYREEE (reference sequence). V lost 3 bases to trimming and J lost 5 bases; unmatched junction nucleotides: 10. Generated by immunoSEQ multiplex PCR, the TCRdb table keeps only in-frame clones and is missing some. The data hold more than 65,000 clones, with about 92% observed a single time. The material was CD4+ T cells from blood, obtained before liver transplant. This sequence joins TRBV5-4 and TRBJ2-5; 10 bases fit TRBD2. The clonotype comes from a human donor who received a liver transplant. The CDR3 nucleotides read TGTGCCAGCAGCTCGCCCGGGACTAGCGATTCGGAGACCCAGTACTTC. Amino acid sequence: CASSSPGTSDSETQYF.